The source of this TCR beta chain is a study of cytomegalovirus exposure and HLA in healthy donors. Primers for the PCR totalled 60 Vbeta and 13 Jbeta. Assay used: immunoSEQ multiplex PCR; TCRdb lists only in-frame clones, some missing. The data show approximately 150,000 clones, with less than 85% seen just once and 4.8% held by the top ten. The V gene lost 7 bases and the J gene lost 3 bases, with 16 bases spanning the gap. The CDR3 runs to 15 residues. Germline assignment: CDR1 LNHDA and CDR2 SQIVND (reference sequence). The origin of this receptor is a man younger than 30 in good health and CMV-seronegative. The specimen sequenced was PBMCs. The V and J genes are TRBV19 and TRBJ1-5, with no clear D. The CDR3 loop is CASTRGPAHNQPQHF. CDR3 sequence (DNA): TGTGCCAGTACCCGTGGGCCAGCCCACAATCAGCCCCAGCATTTT.